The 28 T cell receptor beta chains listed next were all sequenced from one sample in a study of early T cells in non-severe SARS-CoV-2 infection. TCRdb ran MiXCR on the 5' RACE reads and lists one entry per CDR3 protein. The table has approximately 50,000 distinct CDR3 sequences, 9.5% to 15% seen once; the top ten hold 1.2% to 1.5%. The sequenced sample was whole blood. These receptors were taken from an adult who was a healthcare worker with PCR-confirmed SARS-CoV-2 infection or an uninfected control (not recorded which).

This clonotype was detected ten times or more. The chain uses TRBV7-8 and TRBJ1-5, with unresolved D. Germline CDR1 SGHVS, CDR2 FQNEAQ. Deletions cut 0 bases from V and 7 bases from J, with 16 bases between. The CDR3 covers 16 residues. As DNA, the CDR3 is TGTGCCAGCAGCTTAGCGTTCAGGACTTTAACGCAGCCCCAGCATTTT. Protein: CASSLAFRTLTQPQHF.

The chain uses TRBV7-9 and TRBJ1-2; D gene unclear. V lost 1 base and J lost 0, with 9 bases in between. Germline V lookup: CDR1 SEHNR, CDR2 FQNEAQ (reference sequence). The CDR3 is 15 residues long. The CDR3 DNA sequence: TGTGCCAGCAGCTTAGAGGTCGCTACTAACTATGGCTACACCTTC. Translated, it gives CASSLEVATNYGYTF.

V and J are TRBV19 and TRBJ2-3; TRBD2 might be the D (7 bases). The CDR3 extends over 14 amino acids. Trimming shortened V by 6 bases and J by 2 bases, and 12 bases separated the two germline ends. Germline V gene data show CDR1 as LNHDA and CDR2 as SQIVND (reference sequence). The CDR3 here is CASSRRGPTDTQYF. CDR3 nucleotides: TGTGCCAGTAGCAGGCGGGGGCCCACAGATACGCAGTATTTT.

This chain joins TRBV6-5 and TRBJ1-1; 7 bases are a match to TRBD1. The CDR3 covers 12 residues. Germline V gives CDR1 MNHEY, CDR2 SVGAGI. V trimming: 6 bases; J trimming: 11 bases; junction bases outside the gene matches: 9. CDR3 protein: CASSRQGGCAFF. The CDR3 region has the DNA TGTGCCAGCAGCCGACAGGGCGGGTGTGCTTTCTTT.

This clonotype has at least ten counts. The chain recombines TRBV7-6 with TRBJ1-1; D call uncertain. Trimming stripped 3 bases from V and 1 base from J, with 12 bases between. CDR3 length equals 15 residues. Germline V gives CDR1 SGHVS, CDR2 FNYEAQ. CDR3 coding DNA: TGTGCCAGCAGCTTTAGCGAGGACCCGAACACTGAAGCTTTCTTT. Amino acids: CASSFSEDPNTEAFF.

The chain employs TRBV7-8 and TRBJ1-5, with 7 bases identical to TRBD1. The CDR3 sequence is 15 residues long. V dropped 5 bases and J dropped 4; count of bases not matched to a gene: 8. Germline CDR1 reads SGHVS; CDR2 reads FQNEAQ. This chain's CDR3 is CASSQWDSPNQPQHF. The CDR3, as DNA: TGTGCCAGCAGCCAATGGGACAGTCCGAATCAGCCCCAGCATTTT.

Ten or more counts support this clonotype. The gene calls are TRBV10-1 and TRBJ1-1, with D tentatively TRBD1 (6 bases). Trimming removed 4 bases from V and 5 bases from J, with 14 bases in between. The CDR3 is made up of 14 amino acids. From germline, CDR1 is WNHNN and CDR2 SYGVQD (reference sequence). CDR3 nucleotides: TGCGCCAGCAGTGCCGGGGGGCTCGGTACTGAAGCTTTCTTT. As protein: CASSAGGLGTEAFF.

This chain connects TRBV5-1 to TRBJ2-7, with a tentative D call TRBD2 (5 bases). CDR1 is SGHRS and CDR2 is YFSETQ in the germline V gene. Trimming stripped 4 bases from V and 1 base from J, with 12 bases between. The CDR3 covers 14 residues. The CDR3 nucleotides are TGCGCCAGCAGCGGCGGCCCGGGGTCCTACGAGCAGTACTTC. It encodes CASSGGPGSYEQYF.

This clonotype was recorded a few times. This CDR3 reads CASSLSPAVSYNEQFF. As DNA, the CDR3 is TGTGCCAGCAGCTTATCGCCCGCTGTCTCCTACAATGAGCAGTTCTTC. The chain has TRBV7-2 and TRBJ2-1; D is uncertain. This CDR3 is 16 amino acids long. Between the trimmed V and J ends, which lost 2 bases and 0 bases, there was a span of 11 bases. Per the germline V gene, CDR1 is SGHTA and CDR2 is FQGNSA.

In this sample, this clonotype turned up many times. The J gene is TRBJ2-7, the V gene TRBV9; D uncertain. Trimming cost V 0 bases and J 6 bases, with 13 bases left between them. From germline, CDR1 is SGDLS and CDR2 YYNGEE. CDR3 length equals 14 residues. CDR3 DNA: TGTGCCAGCAGCGTAGGGTATAGGCTGGTCGAGCAGTACTTC. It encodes CASSVGYRLVEQYF.

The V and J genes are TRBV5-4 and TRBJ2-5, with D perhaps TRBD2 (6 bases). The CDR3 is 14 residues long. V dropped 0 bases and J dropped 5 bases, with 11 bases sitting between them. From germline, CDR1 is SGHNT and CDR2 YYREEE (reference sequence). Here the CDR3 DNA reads TGTGCCAGCAGCTTGGGGGGCGGGGTCGAGACCCAGTACTTC. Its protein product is CASSLGGGVETQYF. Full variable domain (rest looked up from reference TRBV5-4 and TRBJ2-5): ETGVTQSPTHLIKTRGQQVTLRCSSQSGHNTVSWYQQALGQGPQFIFQYYREEENGRGNFPPRFSGLQFPNYSSELNVNALELDDSALYLCASSLGGGVETQYFGPGTRLLVL.

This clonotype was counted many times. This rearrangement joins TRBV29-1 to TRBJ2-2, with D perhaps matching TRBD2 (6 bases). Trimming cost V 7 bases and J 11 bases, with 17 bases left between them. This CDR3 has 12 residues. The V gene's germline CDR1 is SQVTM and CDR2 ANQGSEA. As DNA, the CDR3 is TGCAGCGCCCTGGGACTTTACTCCGAGCTGTTTTTT. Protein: CSALGLYSELFF.

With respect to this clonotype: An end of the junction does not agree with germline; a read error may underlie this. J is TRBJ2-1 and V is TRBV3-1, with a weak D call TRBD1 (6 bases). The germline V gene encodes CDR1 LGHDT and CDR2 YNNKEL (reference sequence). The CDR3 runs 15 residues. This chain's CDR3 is CASSQFGQYQDEEFF. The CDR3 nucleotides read TGTGCCAGCAGCCAATTTGGACAGTATCAGGATGAGGAGTTCTTC.

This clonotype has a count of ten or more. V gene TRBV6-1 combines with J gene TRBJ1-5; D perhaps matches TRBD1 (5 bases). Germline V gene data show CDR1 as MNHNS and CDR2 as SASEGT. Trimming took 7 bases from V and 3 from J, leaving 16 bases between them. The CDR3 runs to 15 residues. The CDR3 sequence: CASISDGGNNQPQHF. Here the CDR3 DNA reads TGTGCCAGCATCTCGGACGGGGGGAACAATCAGCCCCAGCATTTT.

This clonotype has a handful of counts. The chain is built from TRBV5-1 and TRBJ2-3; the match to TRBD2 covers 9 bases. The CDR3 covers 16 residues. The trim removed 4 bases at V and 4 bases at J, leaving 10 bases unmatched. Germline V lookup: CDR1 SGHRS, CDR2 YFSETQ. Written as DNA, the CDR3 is TGCGCCAGCAGCCTTCCTAGCGGGGTAGGAGCAGATACGCAGTATTTT. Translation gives CASSLPSGVGADTQYF.

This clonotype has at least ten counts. DNA for the CDR3: TGTGCCAGCCGGACTAGCAGCAGTTACAATGAGCAGTTCTTC. It is translated as CASRTSSSYNEQFF. This chain links TRBV6-6 with TRBJ2-1; 8 positions agree with TRBD2. V lost 8 bases to trimming and J lost 4 bases; unmatched junction nucleotides: 7. The germline CDR1 and CDR2 sequences are MNHNY and SVGAGI (reference sequence). This CDR3 spans 14 amino acids.

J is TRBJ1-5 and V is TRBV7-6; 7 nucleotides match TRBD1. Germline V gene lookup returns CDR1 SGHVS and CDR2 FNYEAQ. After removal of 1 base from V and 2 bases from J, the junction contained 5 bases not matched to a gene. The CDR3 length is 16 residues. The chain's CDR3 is CASSLDVRGGNQPQHF. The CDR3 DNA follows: TGTGCCAGCAGCTTAGATGTCAGGGGGGGCAATCAGCCCCAGCATTTT. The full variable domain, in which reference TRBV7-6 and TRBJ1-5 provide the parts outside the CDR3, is GAGVSQSPRYKVTKRGQDVALRCDPISGHVSLYWYRQALGQGPEFLTYFNYEAQQDKSGLPNDRFSAERPEGSISTLTIQRTEQRDSAMYRCASSLDVRGGNQPQHFGDGTRLSIL.

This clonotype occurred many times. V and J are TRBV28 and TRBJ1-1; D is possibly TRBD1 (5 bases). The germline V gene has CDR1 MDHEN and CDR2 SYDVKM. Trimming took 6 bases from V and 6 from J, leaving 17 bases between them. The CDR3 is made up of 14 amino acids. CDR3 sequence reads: CASSHALGVPEAFF. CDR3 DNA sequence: TGTGCCAGCAGCCATGCACTAGGGGTCCCTGAAGCTTTCTTT.

The CDR3, as DNA: TGCAGTGCTTCCCCCGGGGGGCAGGTGCAGTACTTC. Encoded protein: CSASPGGQVQYF. This chain links TRBV20-1 with TRBJ2-7; tentatively, D is TRBD2 (7 bases). Germline V gives CDR1 DFQATT, CDR2 SNEGSKA (reference sequence). V dropped 5 bases and J dropped 9 bases, with 17 bases sitting between them. The CDR3 totals 12 residues.

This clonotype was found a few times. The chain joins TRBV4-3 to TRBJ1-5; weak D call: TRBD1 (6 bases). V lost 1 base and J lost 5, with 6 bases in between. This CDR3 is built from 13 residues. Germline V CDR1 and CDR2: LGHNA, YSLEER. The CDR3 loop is CASSQGTDQPQHF. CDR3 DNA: TGCGCCAGCAGCCAAGGGACAGATCAGCCCCAGCATTTT.

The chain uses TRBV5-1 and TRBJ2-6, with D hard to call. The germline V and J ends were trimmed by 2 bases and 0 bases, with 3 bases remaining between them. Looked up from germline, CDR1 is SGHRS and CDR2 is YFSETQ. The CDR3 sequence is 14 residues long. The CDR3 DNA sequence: TGCGCCAGCAGCTTCGACTCTGGGGCCAACGTCCTGACTTTC. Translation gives CASSFDSGANVLTF. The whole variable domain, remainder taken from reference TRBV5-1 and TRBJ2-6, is KAGVTQTPRYLIKTRGQQVTLSCSPISGHRSVSWYQQTPGQGLQFLFEYFSETQRNKGNFPGRFSGRQFSNSRSEMNVSTLELGDSALYLCASSFDSGANVLTFGAGSRLTVL.

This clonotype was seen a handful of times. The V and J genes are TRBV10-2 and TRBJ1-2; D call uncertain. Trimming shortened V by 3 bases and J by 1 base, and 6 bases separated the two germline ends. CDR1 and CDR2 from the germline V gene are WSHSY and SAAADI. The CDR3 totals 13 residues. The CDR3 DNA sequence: TGCGCCAGCAGTGACGGGGTTAACTATGGCTACACCTTC. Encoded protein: CASSDGVNYGYTF.

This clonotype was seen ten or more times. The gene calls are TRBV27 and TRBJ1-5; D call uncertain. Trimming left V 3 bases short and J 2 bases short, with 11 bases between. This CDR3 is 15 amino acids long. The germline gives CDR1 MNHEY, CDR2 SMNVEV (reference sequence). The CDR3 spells CASSFTGVGNQPQHF. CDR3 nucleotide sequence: TGTGCCAGCAGTTTCACGGGAGTAGGCAATCAGCCCCAGCATTTT.

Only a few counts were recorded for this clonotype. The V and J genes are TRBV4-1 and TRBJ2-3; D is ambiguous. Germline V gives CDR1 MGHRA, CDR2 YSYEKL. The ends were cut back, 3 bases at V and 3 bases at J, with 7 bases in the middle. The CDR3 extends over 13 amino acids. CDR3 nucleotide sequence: TGCGCCAGCAGCCACCCTCGGACAGATACGCAGTATTTT. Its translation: CASSHPRTDTQYF.

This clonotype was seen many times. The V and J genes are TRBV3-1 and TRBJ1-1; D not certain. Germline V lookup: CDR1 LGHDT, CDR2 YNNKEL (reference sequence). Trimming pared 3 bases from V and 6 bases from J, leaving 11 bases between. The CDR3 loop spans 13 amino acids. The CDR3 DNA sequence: TGTGCCAGCAGCCAGGGAGGCATAGCTGAAGCTTTCTTT. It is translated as CASSQGGIAEAFF.

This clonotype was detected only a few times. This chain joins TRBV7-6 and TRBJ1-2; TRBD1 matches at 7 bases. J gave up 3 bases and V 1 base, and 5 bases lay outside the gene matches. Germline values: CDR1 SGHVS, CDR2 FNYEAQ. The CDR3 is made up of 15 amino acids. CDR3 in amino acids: CASSLDPGQHYGYTF. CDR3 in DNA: TGTGCCAGCAGCTTAGACCCGGGACAGCACTATGGCTACACCTTC.

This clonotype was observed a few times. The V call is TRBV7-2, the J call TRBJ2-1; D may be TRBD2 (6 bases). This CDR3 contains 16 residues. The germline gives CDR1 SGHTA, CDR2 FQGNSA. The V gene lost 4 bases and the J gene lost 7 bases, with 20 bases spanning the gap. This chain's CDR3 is CASSSSSGGAANEQFF. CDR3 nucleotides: TGTGCCAGCAGCTCCTCGAGCGGAGGGGCCGCGAATGAGCAGTTCTTC.

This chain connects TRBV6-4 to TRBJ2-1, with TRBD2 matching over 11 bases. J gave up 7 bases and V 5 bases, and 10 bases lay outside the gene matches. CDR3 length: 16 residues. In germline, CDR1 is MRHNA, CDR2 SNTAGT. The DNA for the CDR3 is TGTGCCAGCAGTCCTCAGACTAGCGGGGTCGGGAATGAGCAGTTCTTC. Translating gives CASSPQTSGVGNEQFF.